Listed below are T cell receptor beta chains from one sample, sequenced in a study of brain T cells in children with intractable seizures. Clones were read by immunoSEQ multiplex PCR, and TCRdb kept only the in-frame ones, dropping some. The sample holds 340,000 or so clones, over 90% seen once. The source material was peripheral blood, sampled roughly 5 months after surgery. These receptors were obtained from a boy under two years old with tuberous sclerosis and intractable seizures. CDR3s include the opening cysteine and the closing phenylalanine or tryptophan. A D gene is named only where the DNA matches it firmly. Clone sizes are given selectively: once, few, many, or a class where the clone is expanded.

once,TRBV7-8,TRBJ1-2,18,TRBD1,TGTGCCAGCAGCTTTGATGGGCCGACAGGGGATATTAGCTATGGCTACACCTTC,CASSFDGPTGDISYGYTF
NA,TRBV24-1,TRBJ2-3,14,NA,TGTGCCACCAGTGATCCCTCAACGACAGATACGCAGTATTTT,CATSDPSTTDTQYF
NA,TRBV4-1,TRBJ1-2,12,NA,TGCGCCAGCAGCCACTGGAACTATGGCTACACCTTC,CASSHWNYGYTF
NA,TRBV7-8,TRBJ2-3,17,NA,TGTGCCAGCAGCCTAGGCAGCCCGACGGGTTCTGCAGATACGCAGTATTTT,CASSLGSPTGSADTQYF
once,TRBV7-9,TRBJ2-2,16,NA,TGTGCCAGCAGTCCCCCAGGGTACCCCGGCACCGGGGAGCTGTTTTTT,CASSPPGYPGTGELFF
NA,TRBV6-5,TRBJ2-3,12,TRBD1,TGTGCCAGCAGATCAGGGGGAGATACGCAGTATTTT,CASRSGGDTQYF
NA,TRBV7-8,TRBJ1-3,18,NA,TGTGCCAGCAGCCAAAAACATAGACAGGCGCCCTCTGGAAACACCATATATTTT,CASSQKHRQAPSGNTIYF
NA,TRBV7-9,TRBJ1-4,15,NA,TGTGCCAGCAGCTCCGGAGGGGGAAGAGGCGAAAAACTGTTTTTT,CASSSGGGRGEKLFF
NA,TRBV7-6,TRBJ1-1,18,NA,TGTGCCAGCAGCTTAGTCAGTTTTGGTCGGGCGGAGGACACTGAAGCTTTCTTT,CASSLVSFGRAEDTEAFF
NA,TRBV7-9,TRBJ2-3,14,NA,TGTGCCAGCAGCCCCGAGAGGGCACCAGATACGCAGTATTTT,CASSPERAPDTQYF
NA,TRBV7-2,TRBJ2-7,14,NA,TGTGCCAGCAGCCCGACGGGACAATACTACGAGCAGTACTTC,CASSPTGQYYEQYF
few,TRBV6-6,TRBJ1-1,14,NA,TGTGCCAGTGGTGGAATCCCAGCGGGCACTGAAGCTTTCTTT,CASGGIPAGTEAFF
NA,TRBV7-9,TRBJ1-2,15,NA,TGTGCCAGCAGCTTAGCCCTAGGGACTCCGGGTGGCTACACCTTC,CASSLALGTPGGYTF
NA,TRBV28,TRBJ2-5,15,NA,TGTGCCAGCACTCAGGACAGATGGTTCCGAGAGACCCAGTACTTC,CASTQDRWFRETQYF
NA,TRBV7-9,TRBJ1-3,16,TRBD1,TGTGCCAGCAGCTCTTCCGGGACAGGCTCTGGAAACACCATATATTTT,CASSSSGTGSGNTIYF
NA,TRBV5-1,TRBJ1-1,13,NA,TGCGCCAGCAGCTTGTCGGTGAACACTGAAGCTTTCTTT,CASSLSVNTEAFF
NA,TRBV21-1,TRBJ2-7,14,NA,TGTGCCAGCAGCAAAGGTCCAGCGGTCTACGAGCAGTACTTC,CASSKGPAVYEQYF